These T cell receptor beta chains were read from a single sample in a study of blood T cells in healthy people across ages. MiXCR, applied by TCRdb to the 5' RACE reads, yields one record per CDR3 protein. The data hold some 760,000 distinct CDR3 sequences, with roughly 25% observed a single time. This same sample was also part of a study on T cells of mothers and their children.

The sample was blood. The receptor set was obtained from a boy aged 5 to 17 in good health. CDR3s include the opening cysteine and the closing phenylalanine or tryptophan. The D gene is left open where the match is weak. Where a row states a size, it is once, few, many or the class of an expanded clone; other rows omit it.

V	length	J	size	D	CDR3	DNA
TRBV27	16	TRBJ2-3	NA	TRBD2	CASSSGLAGLADTQYF	TGTGCCAGCAGTTCGGGACTAGCGGGTCTTGCAGATACGCAGTATTTT
TRBV4-1	14	TRBJ1-4	many	NA	CASSPDPSLQKLFF	TGTGCCAGCAGCCCTGACCCCTCGCTTCAGAAACTGTTTTTT
TRBV14	13	TRBJ2-5	few	NA	CASSQDLRAQRFF	TGTGCCAGCAGCCAGGATCTCCGGGCTCAGAGGTTCTTC
TRBV7-8	16	TRBJ2-7	few	TRBD2	CASSLARTSGSYEQYF	TGTGCCAGCAGCTTAGCTAGGACTAGCGGTTCCTACGAGCAGTACTTC
TRBV12-3/TRBV12-4	14	TRBJ2-5	NA	NA	CASSLYRSQETQYF	TGTGCCAGCAGTTTGTACAGGAGCCAAGAGACCCAGTACTTC
TRBV28	14	TRBJ2-1	NA	TRBD2	CASSTSGIIDEQFF	TGTGCCAGCAGCACTAGCGGGATAATCGATGAGCAGTTCTTC
TRBV7-2	13	TRBJ2-7	NA	NA	CASSKTGGIEQYF	TGTGCCAGCAGCAAGACCGGAGGGATCGAGCAGTACTTC
TRBV7-9	12	TRBJ1-2	NA	NA	CASSDDIYGYTF	TGTGCCAGCAGCGACGATATTTATGGCTACACCTTC
TRBV3-1	14	TRBJ2-5	NA	NA	CASSQVAGLGEQCF	TGTGCCAGCAGCCAAGTTGCGGGGCTGGGGGAGCAGTGCTTC
TRBV7-9	12	TRBJ2-7	many	TRBD1	CASSLTGIEQYF	TGTGCCAGCAGCTTGACAGGGATCGAGCAGTACTTC
TRBV29-1	15	TRBJ2-2	NA	NA	CSALGFGPTTGELFF	TGCAGCGCCCTTGGTTTTGGTCCGACCACCGGGGAGCTGTTTTTT
TRBV25-1	17	TRBJ2-3	once	TRBD2	CASSEYYLAREVDTQYF	TGTGCCAGCAGTGAATATTATCTAGCCCGGGAGGTGGATACGCAGTATTTT
TRBV5-4	14	TRBJ2-2	few	NA	CASSSVDSPGELFF	TGTGCCAGCAGCTCCGTCGACAGCCCCGGGGAGCTGTTTTTT
TRBV10-3	18	TRBJ2-1	NA	TRBD2	CASLPGLAGGRIYNEQFF	TGTGCCAGCCTACCGGGACTAGCGGGGGGGCGTATCTACAATGAGCAGTTCTTC
TRBV5-5	19	TRBJ2-1	NA	TRBD2	CAGSLPWGGTSGEYNEQFF	TGTGCCGGCAGCTTGCCGTGGGGGGGGACTAGCGGGGAATACAATGAGCAGTTCTTC
TRBV20-1	14	TRBJ2-1	NA	TRBD1	CSARVAGGHREQFF	TGCAGTGCTAGAGTGGCAGGGGGTCACCGTGAGCAGTTCTTC
TRBV15	15	TRBJ2-5	few	NA	CATSSDHRTQETQYF	TGTGCCACCAGCAGTGACCACAGGACCCAAGAGACCCAGTACTTC
TRBV29-1	12	TRBJ2-2	few	NA	CSVEGAGGELFF	TGCAGCGTTGAGGGGGCAGGAGGGGAGCTGTTTTTT
TRBV29-1	12	TRBJ2-7	NA	TRBD2	CSVERDSYEQYF	TGCAGCGTAGAGCGGGATTCCTACGAGCAGTACTTC
TRBV3-1	14	TRBJ2-1	NA	NA	CASSQEVVLPEQFF	TGTGCCAGCAGCCAAGAAGTTGTCCTTCCTGAGCAGTTCTTC
TRBV6-5	12	TRBJ2-1	NA	NA	CASSLDRDEQFF	TGTGCCAGCAGCCTCGATAGGGATGAGCAGTTCTTC
TRBV6-5	13	TRBJ2-3	once	NA	CASKTAGTDTQYF	TGTGCCAGCAAGACCGCGGGAACAGATACGCAGTATTTT
TRBV27	14	TRBJ2-1	NA	NA	CASSWVGAFGEQFF	TGTGCCAGCAGTTGGGTCGGGGCGTTTGGTGAGCAGTTCTTC
TRBV7-3	16	TRBJ2-2	few	NA	CASSFLNTANTGELFF	TGTGCCAGCAGCTTTCTTAATACAGCGAACACCGGGGAGCTGTTTTTT
TRBV6-5	15	TRBJ1-1	NA	NA	CASSYRGSMNTEAFF	TGTGCCAGCAGTTACCGGGGCAGCATGAACACTGAAGCTTTCTTT
TRBV14	13	TRBJ1-1	few	NA	CASSQNSDSEAFF	TGTGCCAGCAGCCAAAATAGCGACAGTGAAGCTTTCTTT
TRBV29-1	13	TRBJ2-2	NA	TRBD1	CSVEQGDTGELFF	TGCAGCGTTGAACAGGGGGACACCGGGGAGCTGTTTTTT
TRBV19	17	TRBJ1-1	few	NA	CASSIDRVRRRNTEAFF	TGTGCCAGTAGTATAGATCGTGTGAGACGGAGGAACACTGAAGCTTTCTTT
TRBV20-1	15	TRBJ2-7	NA	TRBD2	CSADQSASGVNEQYF	TGCAGTGCGGACCAGTCAGCTAGCGGGGTTAACGAGCAGTACTTC
TRBV6-1	13	TRBJ2-5	few	NA	CASSEADWGTQYF	TGTGCCAGCAGTGAAGCCGATTGGGGGACCCAGTACTTC
TRBV15	12	TRBJ2-3	NA	NA	CATSGDTDTQYF	TGTGCCACCAGCGGAGACACAGATACGCAGTATTTT
TRBV2	12	TRBJ2-7	NA	NA	CASSYRDGEQYF	TGTGCCAGCAGCTACAGGGACGGCGAGCAGTACTTC
TRBV6-5	13	TRBJ2-7	NA	NA	CASSYVSGNEQYF	TGTGCCAGCAGTTACGTTTCAGGGAACGAGCAGTACTTC
TRBV25-1	14	TRBJ1-2	NA	NA	CASSDSLGAVGYTF	TGTGCCAGCAGTGATAGCCTGGGGGCGGTTGGCTACACCTTC
TRBV11-2	14	TRBJ2-7	NA	TRBD2	CATQSLVAGIEQYF	TGTGCCACCCAAAGTTTGGTAGCGGGAATCGAGCAGTACTTC